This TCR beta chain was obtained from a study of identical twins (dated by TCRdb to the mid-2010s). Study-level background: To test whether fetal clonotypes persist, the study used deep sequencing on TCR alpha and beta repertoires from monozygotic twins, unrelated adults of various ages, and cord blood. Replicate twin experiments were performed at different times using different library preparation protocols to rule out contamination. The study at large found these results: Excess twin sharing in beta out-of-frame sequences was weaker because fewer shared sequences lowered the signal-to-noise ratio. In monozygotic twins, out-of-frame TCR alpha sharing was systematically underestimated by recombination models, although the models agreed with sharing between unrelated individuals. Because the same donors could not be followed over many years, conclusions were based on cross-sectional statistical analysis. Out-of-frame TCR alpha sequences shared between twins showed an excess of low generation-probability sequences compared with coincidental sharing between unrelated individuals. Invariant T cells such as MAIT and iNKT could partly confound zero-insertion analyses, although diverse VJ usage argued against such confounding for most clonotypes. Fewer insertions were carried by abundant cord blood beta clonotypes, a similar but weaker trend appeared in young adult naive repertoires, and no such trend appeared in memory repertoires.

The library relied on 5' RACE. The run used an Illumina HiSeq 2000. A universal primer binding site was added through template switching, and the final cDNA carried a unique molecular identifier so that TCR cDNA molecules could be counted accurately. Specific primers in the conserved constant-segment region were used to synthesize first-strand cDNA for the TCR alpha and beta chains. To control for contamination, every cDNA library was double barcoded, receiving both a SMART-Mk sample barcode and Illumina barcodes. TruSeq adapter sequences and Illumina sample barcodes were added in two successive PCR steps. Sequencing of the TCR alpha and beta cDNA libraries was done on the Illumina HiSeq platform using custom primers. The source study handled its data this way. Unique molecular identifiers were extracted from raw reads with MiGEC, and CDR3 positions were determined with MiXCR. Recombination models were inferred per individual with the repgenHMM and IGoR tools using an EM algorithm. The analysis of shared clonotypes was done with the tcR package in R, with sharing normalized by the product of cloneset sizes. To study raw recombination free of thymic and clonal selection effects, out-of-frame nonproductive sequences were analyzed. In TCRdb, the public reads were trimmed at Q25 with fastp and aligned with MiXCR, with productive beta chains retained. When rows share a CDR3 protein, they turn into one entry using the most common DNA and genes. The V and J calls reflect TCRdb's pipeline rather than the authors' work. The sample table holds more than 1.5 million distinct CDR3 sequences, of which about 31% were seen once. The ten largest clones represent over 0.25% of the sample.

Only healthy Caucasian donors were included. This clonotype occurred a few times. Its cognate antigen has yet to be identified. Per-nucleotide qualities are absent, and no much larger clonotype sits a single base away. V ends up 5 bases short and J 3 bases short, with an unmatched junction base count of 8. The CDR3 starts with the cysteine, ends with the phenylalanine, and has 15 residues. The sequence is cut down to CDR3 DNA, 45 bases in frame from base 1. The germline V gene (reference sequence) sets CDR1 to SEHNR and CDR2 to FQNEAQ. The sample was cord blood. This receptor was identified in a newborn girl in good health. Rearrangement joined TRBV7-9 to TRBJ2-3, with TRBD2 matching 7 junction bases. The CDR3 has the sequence CASSPVGEGTDTQYF. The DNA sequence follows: TGTGCCAGCAGCCCGGTGGGGGAGGGGACAGATACGCAGTATTTT.